The 18 T cell receptor beta chains below all came from one sample that was sequenced in a study of PD-L1 blockade in urothelial cancer. Noted time point: pretreatment peripheral blood. Clones were read by immunoSEQ multiplex PCR, and TCRdb kept only the in-frame ones, dropping some. The sample holds about 56,000 clones, 85% seen once. The source material was PBMCs, sampled around atezolizumab (anti-PD-L1) treatment. These receptors originate from a man aged 70-80 years with urothelial cancer.

This clone has a single count. The rearrangement uses TRBV30 and TRBJ1-1; tentative D call: TRBD1 (6 bases). CDR3 length: 14 amino acids. With 2 bases removed from V and 2 bases from J, the gap between germline ends came to 12 bases. Germline assignment: CDR1 GTSNPN and CDR2 SVGIG (reference sequence). The CDR3: CAWSTGTSNTEAFF. Written as DNA, the CDR3 is TGTGCCTGGAGTACAGGGACCTCAAACACTGAAGCTTTCTTT.

This clone showed up just once. The CDR3 DNA reads as TGCGCCAGCAGCTTCTCAGGGGACTATGGCTACACCTTC. Protein product: CASSFSGDYGYTF. The genes are TRBV5-1 and TRBJ1-2, with D possibly TRBD1 on 6 matching bases. Deletions cut 2 bases from V and 3 bases from J, with 8 bases between. This CDR3 comprises 13 residues. Germline CDR1 is SGHRS and CDR2 is YFSETQ.

The gene calls are TRBV7-9 and TRBJ2-1; D not certain. Trimming took off 2 bases at V and 0 bases at J, with 8 bases between the two ends. The CDR3 is 15 amino acids. Germline V lookup: CDR1 SEHNR, CDR2 FQNEAQ (reference sequence). The CDR3 nucleotides are TGTGCCAGCAGCTTATATGGCAGCTCCTACAATGAGCAGTTCTTC. Translation: CASSLYGSSYNEQFF.

The chain couples TRBV18 to TRBJ1-4; D is unclear. The CDR3 spans 14 residues. With 1 base removed from V and 7 bases from J, the gap between germline ends came to 10 bases. The germline gives CDR1 KGHSH, CDR2 LQKENI. CDR3 loop: CASSPREGSEKLFF. CDR3 bases: TGTGCCAGCTCACCACGGGAGGGCTCTGAAAAACTGTTTTTT.

This chain uses TRBV5-1 with TRBJ2-1, with TRBD1 matching over 8 bases. The CDR3 is made up of 15 amino acids. V trimming: 3 bases; J trimming: 6 bases; junction bases outside the gene matches: 8. Germline-derived CDR1 and CDR2 are SGHRS and YFSETQ. The CDR3 DNA sequence: TGCGCCAGCAGCTATGCCGCAACAGGGGGCAATGAGCAGTTCTTC. Protein: CASSYAATGGNEQFF.

V usage is TRBV27 and J usage is TRBJ2-1; 9 bases line up with TRBD1. This CDR3 has 15 amino acids. The junction had 10 bases not matched to a gene; V was cut back by 8 bases and J by 5 bases. Germline CDR1 reads MNHEY; CDR2 reads SMNVEV (reference sequence). The CDR3 is CASGLDRGGDNEQFF. In DNA, the CDR3 is TGTGCCAGCGGACTGGACAGGGGAGGGGACAATGAGCAGTTCTTC.

The chain has TRBV6-5 and TRBJ1-1; D is possibly TRBD1 (6 bases). Germline V lookup: CDR1 MNHEY, CDR2 SVGAGI. V was trimmed by 2 bases and J by 5 bases, leaving 9 bases between them. The CDR3 totals 13 residues. The chain's CDR3 is CASSYLGGTEAFF. The CDR3 DNA reads as TGTGCCAGCAGTTACCTAGGGGGAACTGAAGCTTTCTTT.

This sequence joins TRBV19 and TRBJ2-1; TRBD1 matches 8 bases. The V gene end was trimmed by 5 bases and the J gene end by 15 bases; junction bases not matched to a gene: 12. From germline, CDR1 is LNHDA and CDR2 SQIVND (reference sequence). The CDR3 extends over 13 amino acids. The CDR3 sequence: CASSVKRTGQLFF. CDR3 DNA: TGTGCCAGTAGTGTGAAAAGGACAGGGCAGCTGTTCTTC.

This chain uses TRBV2 with TRBJ1-5, with 9 positions matching TRBD1. The length of the CDR3 is 14 residues. Trimming at V came to 7 bases and at J to 4 bases, leaving 5 bases not matched to a gene. Germline V gene lookup returns CDR1 SNHLY and CDR2 FYNNEI. The CDR3 region is CASNLDRGNQPQHF. The CDR3 nucleotides are TGTGCCAGCAACCTAGACAGGGGGAATCAGCCCCAGCATTTT.

V is TRBV6-1 and J is TRBJ1-3; 9 nucleotides line up with TRBD1. CDR1 is MNHNS and CDR2 is SASEGT in the germline V gene. Trimming cost V 3 bases and J 4 bases; bases outside gene matches: 7. This CDR3 is 16 amino acids long. The CDR3 sequence: CASSDSGTGSGNTIYF. Here the CDR3 DNA reads TGTGCCAGCAGTGATTCCGGGACAGGGTCCGGAAACACCATATATTTT.

This chain joins TRBV28 and TRBJ2-3; TRBD1 aligns across 9 bases. CDR1 is MDHEN, CDR2 SYDVKM, per germline. The CDR3 is 15 amino acids. V shed 6 bases, J shed 14 bases, and the junction held 18 bases outside the gene matches. This CDR3 is CASRPGQGWSRYAYF. For the CDR3, the DNA is TGTGCCAGCAGACCGGGACAGGGTTGGAGCAGATACGCGTATTTT.

J is TRBJ1-2 and V is TRBV9; unclear D gene. The germline V and J ends were trimmed by 3 bases and 4 bases, with 10 bases remaining between them. Germline values: CDR1 SGDLS, CDR2 YYNGEE. CDR3 length equals 13 residues. CDR3 amino acids: CASSGGQSYGYTF. In DNA form, the CDR3 reads TGTGCCAGCAGCGGAGGTCAATCCTATGGCTACACCTTC.

The chain links TRBV21-1 to TRBJ2-7; no DNA check was done on the table's D call, TRBD1. TRBV21-1 is deemed a pseudogene. This CDR3 is built from 15 residues. Here the CDR3 DNA reads TGTGCCAGCAGCAAAGGGAGGAGGGGGCGGTACGAGCAGTACTTC. This encodes CASSKGRRGRYEQYF.

The gene calls are TRBV28 and TRBJ2-3; TRBD1 matches 8 bases. The CDR3 extends over 14 amino acids. The ends lost 8 bases at V and 1 base at J; junction bases unmatched: 5. CDR1 and CDR2 from the germline V gene are MDHEN and SYDVKM. CDR3 residues: CASVGQEGTDTQYF. In DNA, the CDR3 is TGTGCCAGCGTGGGACAGGAGGGCACAGATACGCAGTATTTT.

The genes are TRBV11-3 and TRBJ1-1; no definite D call. The V gene's germline CDR1 is SGHNT and CDR2 YENEEA. The V gene lost 5 bases and the J gene lost 3 bases, with 16 bases spanning the gap. The CDR3 consists of 15 residues. The CDR3 loop reads CASSRGSLEDTEAFF. CDR3 DNA sequence: TGTGCCAGCAGCCGAGGGTCACTGGAGGACACTGAAGCTTTCTTT. The full variable domain, completed using reference TRBV11-3 and TRBJ1-1, is EAGVVQSPRYKIIEKKQPVAFWCNPISGHNTLYWYLQNLGQGPELLIRYENEEAVDDSQLPKDRFSAERLKGVDSTLKIQPAELGDSAVYLCASSRGSLEDTEAFFGQGTRLTVV.

The V call is TRBV28, the J call TRBJ2-2; TRBD2 aligns across 7 bases. Germline V gene sequence: CDR1 MDHEN, CDR2 SYDVKM. With 4 bases clipped from V and 6 bases from J, the junction kept 5 bases outside the gene matches. The CDR3 is made up of 14 amino acids. Here the CDR3 DNA reads TGTGCCAGCAGTTCAGCACTAGCGTCCGGGGAGCTGTTTTTT. Translation gives CASSSALASGELFF.

This rearrangement joins TRBV5-1 to TRBJ2-5, with 8 bases matching TRBD1. The junction had 9 bases not matched to a gene; V was cut back by 0 bases and J by 5 bases. Germline-derived CDR1 and CDR2 are SGHRS and YFSETQ. CDR3 length: 16 residues. Here the CDR3 reads CASSLEAGGARETQYF. The CDR3 region has the DNA TGCGCCAGCAGCTTGGAAGCAGGGGGCGCAAGGGAGACCCAGTACTTC.

This clone was found a few times. This chain links TRBV5-1 with TRBJ2-1, with 7 positions matching TRBD2. V shed 0 bases and J 2 bases; nucleotides not matched to a gene: 5. CDR3 length: 16 amino acids. Germline values: CDR1 SGHRS, CDR2 YFSETQ. In nucleotides, the CDR3 is TGCGCCAGCAGCTTGGCCGGGACTAAACCCTACAATGAGCAGTTCTTC. This codes for CASSLAGTKPYNEQFF.